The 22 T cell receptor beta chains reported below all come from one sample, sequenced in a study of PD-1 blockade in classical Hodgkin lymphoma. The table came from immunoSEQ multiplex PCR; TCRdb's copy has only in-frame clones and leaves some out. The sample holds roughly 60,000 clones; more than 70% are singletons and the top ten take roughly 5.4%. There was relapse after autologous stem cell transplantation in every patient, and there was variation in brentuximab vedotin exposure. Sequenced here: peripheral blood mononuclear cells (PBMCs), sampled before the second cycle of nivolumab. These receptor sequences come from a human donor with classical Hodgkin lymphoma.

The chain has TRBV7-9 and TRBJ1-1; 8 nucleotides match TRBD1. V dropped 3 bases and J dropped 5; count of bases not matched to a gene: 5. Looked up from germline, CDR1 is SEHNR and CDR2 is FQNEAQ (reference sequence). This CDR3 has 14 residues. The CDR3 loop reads CASSLQGATTEAFF. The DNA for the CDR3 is TGTGCCAGCAGCTTGCAGGGGGCGACGACTGAAGCTTTCTTT.

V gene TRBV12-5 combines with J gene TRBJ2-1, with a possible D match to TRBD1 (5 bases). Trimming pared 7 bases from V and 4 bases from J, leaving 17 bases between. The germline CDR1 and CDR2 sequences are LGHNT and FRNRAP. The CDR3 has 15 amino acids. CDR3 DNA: TGTGCTAGTGCCCTCACAGGCGTTCTTTACAATGAGCAGTTCTTC. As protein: CASALTGVLYNEQFF.

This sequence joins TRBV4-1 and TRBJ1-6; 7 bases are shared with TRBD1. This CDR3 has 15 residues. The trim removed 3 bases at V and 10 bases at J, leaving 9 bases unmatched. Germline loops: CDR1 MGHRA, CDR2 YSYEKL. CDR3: CASSHSQGLDSPLHF. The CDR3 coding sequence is TGCGCCAGCAGCCATTCACAGGGGCTCGACTCACCCCTCCACTTT.

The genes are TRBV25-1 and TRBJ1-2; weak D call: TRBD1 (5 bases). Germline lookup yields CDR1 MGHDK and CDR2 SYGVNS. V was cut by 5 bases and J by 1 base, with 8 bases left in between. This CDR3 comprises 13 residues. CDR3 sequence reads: CASSQGFNYGYTF. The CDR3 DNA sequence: TGTGCCAGCAGTCAGGGTTTTAACTATGGCTACACCTTC.

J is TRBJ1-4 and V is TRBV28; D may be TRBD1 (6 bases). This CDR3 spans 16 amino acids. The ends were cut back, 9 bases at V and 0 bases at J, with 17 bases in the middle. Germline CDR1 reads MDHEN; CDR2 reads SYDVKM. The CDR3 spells CASSLMGAATNEKLFF. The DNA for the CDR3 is TGTGCCAGTTCATTAATGGGGGCTGCAACTAATGAAAAACTGTTTTTT.

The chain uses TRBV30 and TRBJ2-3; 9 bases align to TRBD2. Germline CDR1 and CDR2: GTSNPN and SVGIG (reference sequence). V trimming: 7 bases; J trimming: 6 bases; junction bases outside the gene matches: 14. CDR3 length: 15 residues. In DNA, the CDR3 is TGTGCCTCAATACCGGTAGCGGGGGCCTCGGATACGCAGTATTTT. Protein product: CASIPVAGASDTQYF. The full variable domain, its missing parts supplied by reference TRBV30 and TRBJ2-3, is SQTIHQWPATLVQPVGSPLSLECTVEGTSNPNLYWYRQAAGRGLQLLFYSVGIGQISSEVPQNLSASRPQDRQFILSSKKLLLSDSGFYLCASIPVAGASDTQYFGPGTRLTVL.

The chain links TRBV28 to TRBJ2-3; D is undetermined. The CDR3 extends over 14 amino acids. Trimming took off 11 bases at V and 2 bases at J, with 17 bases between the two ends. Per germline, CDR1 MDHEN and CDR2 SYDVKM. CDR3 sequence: CACLPNYITDTQYF. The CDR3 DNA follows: TGTGCCTGTCTCCCCAATTATATCACAGATACGCAGTATTTT.

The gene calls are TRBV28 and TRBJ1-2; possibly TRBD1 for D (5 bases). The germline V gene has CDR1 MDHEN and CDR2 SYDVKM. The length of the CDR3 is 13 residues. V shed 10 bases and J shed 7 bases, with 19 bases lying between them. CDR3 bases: TGTGCCACCTCCGGGACGAAACCCGGTGGCTACACCTTC. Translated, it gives CATSGTKPGGYTF.

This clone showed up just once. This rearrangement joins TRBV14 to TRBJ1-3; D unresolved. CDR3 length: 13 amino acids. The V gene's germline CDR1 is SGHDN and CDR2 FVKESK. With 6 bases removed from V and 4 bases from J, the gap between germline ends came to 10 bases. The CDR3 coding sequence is TGTGCCAGCAGAATATGGGCAGGAAACACCATATATTTT. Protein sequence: CASRIWAGNTIYF.

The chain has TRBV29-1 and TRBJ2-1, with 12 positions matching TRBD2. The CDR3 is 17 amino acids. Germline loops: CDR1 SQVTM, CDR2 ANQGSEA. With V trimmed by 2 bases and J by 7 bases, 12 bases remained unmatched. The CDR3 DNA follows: TGCAGCGTTGAAAAGCACCCGGGACTAGCGGGCGGTAATGAGCAGTTCTTC. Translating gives CSVEKHPGLAGGNEQFF.

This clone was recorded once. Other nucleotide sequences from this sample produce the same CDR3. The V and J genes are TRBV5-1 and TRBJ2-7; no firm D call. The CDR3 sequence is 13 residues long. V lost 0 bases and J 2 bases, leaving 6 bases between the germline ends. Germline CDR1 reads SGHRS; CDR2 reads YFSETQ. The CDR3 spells CASSLEGPYEQYF. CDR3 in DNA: TGCGCCAGCAGCTTGGAGGGCCCCTACGAGCAGTACTTC.

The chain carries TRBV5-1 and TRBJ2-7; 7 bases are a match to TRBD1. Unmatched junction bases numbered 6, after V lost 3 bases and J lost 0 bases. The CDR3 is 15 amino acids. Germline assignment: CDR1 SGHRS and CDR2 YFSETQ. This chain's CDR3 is CASSSTGSSSYEQYF. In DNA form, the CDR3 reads TGCGCCAGCAGCTCGACAGGGTCCAGCTCCTACGAGCAGTACTTC.

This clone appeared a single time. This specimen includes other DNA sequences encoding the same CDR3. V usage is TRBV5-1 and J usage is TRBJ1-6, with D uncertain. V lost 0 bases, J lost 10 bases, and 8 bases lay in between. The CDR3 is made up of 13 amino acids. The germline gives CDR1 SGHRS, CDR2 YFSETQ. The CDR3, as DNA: TGCGCCAGCAGCTTGGCGGGTTTGTCACCCCTCCACTTT. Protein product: CASSLAGLSPLHF.

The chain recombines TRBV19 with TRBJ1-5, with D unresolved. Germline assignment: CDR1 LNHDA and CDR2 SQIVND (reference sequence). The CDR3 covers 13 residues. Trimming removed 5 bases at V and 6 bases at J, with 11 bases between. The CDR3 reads CASSGVRGQPQHF. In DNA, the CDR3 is TGTGCCAGTAGTGGGGTTCGAGGTCAGCCCCAGCATTTT. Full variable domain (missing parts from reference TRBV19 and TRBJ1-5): DGGITQSPKYLFRKEGQNVTLSCEQNLNHDAMYWYRQDPGQGLRLIYYSQIVNDFQKGDIAEGYSVSREKKESFPLTVTSAQKNPTAFYLCASSGVRGQPQHFGDGTRLSIL.

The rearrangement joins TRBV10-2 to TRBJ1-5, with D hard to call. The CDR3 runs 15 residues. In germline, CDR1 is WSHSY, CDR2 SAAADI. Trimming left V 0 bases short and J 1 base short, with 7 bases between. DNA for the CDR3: TGCGCCAGCAGTGAGTCGGGGTCAAGCAATCAGCCCCAGCATTTT. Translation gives CASSESGSSNQPQHF.

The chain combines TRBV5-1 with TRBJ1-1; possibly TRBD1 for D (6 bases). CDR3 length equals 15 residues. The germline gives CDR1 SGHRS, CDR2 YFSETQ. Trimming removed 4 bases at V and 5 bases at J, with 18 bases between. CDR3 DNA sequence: TGCGCCAGCAGCCAAGTGACAGGAGTCGAGACTGAAGCTTTCTTT. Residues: CASSQVTGVETEAFF.

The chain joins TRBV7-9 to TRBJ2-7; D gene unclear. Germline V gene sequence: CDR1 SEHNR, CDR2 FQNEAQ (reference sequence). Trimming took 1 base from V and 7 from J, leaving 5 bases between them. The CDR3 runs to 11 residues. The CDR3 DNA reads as TGTGCCAGCAGCTTAGTGGCGGAGCAGTACTTC. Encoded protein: CASSLVAEQYF.

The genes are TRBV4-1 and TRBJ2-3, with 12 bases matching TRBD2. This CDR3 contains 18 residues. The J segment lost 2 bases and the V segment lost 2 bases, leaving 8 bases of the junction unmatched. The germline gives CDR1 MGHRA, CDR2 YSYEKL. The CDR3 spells CASSQTILAGGTTDTQYF. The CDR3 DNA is TGCGCCAGCAGCCAAACTATACTAGCGGGGGGCACCACAGATACGCAGTATTTT.

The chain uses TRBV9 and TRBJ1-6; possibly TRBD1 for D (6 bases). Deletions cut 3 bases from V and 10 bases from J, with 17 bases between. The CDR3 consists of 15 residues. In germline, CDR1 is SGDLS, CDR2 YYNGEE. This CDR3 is CASSELQGWKSPLHF. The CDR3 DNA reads TGTGCCAGCAGCGAGCTACAGGGATGGAAATCACCCCTCCACTTT.

CDR3 sequence: CASSLALGADTQYF. The CDR3 nucleotides are TGCGCCAGCAGCTTGGCCTTAGGCGCAGATACGCAGTATTTT. The genes are TRBV5-1 and TRBJ2-3, with D unresolved. Trimming pared 0 bases from V and 4 bases from J, leaving 9 bases between. CDR1 and CDR2 from the germline V gene are SGHRS and YFSETQ. This CDR3 has 14 amino acids.

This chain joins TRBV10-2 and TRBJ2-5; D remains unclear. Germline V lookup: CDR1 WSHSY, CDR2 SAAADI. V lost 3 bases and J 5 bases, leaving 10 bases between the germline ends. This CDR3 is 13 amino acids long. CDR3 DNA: TGCGCCAGCAGTGAACCCGGTAGGGAGACCCAGTACTTC. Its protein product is CASSEPGRETQYF.

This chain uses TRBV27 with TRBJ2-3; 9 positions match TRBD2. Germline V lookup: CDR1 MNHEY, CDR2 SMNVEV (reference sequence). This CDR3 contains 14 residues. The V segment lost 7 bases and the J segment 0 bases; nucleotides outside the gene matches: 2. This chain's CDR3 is CASTLAGSTDTQYF. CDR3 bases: TGTGCCAGCACCCTAGCGGGGAGCACAGATACGCAGTATTTT.